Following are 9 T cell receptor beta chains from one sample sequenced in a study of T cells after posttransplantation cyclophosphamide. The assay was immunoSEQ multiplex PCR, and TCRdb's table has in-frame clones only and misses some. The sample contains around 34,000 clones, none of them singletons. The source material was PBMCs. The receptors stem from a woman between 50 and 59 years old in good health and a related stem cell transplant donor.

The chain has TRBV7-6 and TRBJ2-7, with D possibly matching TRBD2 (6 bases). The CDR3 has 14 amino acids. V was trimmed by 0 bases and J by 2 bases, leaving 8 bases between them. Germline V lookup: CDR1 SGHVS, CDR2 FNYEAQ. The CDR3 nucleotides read TGTGCCAGCAGCTTAGCGGGGGGAACCTACGAGCAGTACTTC. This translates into CASSLAGGTYEQYF.

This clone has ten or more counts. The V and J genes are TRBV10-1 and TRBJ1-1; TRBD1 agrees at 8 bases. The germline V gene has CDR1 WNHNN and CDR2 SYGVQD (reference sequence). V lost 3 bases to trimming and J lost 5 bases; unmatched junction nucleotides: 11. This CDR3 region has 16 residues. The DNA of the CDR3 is TGCGCCAGCAGTGACGGGGCAGGGGGCTTTGGAACTGAAGCTTTCTTT. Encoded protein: CASSDGAGGFGTEAFF.

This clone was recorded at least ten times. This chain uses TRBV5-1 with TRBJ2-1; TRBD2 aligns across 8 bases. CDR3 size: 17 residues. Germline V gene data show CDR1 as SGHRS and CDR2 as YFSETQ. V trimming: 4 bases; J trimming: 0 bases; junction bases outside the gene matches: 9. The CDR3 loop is CASSPLAGGSSYNEQFF. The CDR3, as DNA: TGCGCCAGCAGCCCCTTGGCGGGGGGCAGCTCCTACAATGAGCAGTTCTTC.

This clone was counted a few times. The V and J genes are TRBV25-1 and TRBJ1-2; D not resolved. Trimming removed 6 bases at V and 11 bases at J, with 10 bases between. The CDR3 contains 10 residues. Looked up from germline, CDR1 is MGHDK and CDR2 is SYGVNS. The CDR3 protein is CASRIHLYTF. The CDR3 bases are TGTGCCAGCAGGATACATCTTTACACCTTC.

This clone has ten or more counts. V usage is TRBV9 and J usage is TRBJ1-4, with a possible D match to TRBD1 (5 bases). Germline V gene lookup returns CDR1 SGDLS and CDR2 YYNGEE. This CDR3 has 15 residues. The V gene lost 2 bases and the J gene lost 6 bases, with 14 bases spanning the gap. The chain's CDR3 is CASSVGGVKHEKLFF. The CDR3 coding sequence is TGTGCCAGCAGCGTCGGGGGGGTGAAGCATGAAAAACTGTTTTTT.

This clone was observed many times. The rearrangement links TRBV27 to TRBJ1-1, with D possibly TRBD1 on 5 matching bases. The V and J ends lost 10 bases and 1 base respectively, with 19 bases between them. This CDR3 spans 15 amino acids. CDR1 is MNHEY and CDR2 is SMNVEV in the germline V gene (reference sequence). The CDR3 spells CANPWRGEPNTEAFF. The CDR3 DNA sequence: TGTGCCAATCCCTGGAGGGGCGAACCGAACACTGAAGCTTTCTTT.

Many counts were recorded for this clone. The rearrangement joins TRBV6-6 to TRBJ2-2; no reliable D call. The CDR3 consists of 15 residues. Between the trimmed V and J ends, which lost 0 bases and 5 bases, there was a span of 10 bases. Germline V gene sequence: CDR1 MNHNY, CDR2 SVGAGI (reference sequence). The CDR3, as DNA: TGTGCCAGCAGTTACTCTACTTCCGGTACCGGGGAGCTGTTTTTT. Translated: CASSYSTSGTGELFF.

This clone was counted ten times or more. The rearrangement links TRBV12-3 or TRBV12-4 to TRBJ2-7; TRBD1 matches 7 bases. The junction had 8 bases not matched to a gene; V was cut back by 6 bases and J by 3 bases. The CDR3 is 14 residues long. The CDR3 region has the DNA TGTGCCAGCAGCCGAGACAGGGCTAGCTACGAGCAGTACTTC. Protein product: CASSRDRASYEQYF.

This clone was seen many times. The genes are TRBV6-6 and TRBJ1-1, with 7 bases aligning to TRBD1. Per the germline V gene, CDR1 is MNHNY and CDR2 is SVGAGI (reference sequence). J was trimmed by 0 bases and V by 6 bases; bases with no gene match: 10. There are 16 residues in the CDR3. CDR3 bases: TGTGCCAGCAGCGTGGTAAGCGGGACAGTGAACACTGAAGCTTTCTTT. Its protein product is CASSVVSGTVNTEAFF.